This TCR beta chain was obtained from a study of type 1 regulatory T cells. Study as a whole: T-allo10 is a Tr1-enriched, alloantigen-specific CD4 T cell product made in vitro.

TCRdb reprocessed the reads with MiXCR, giving one entry per CDR3 protein. The sample has over 55,000 distinct CDR3 sequences; approximately 64% are singletons. The CDR3 has 13 amino acids. Between the trimmed V and J ends, which lost 5 bases and 1 base, there was a span of 8 bases. From germline, CDR1 is SGHNT and CDR2 YYREEE (reference sequence). Graft donor-derived T-allo10 cells were described as host-alloantigen-specific, anergic, and alloantigen-specifically suppressive. This clonotype showed up just a few times. What it recognizes is unknown. This clonotype was obtained from a human donor in good health. The chain recombines TRBV5-4 with TRBJ2-3; the D gene is possibly TRBD1 (5 bases). Sequenced material: cultured T cells, either the whole culture or a sorted T cell fraction (not recorded which). Subset: Tr1-enriched cell product generated in vitro against host alloantigens. CDR3 nucleotide sequence: TGTGCCAGCAGGTTAGGGGGCACAGATACGCAGTATTTT. It specifies CASRLGGTDTQYF.